The rows below give T cell receptor beta chains drawn from one sample of a study of OX40 agonist ivuxolimab in advanced cancers. Repertoires were generated with immunoSEQ multiplex PCR, while TCRdb's copy carries only in-frame clones and drops some. The sample has 73,000 or so clones; 82% are singletons. The source was CD4+ or CD8+ T cells sorted from blood, collected in a trial of the OX40 agonist ivuxolimab. The receptors derive from an adult with an advanced solid tumor such as melanoma, head and neck, liver or kidney cancer. Both conserved end residues are part of each CDR3. Each record gives: J gene, D gene, V gene, clone size, CDR3 protein, CDR3 DNA. A D gene is named only where the DNA matches it firmly. Not every row has a clone size; where given, it reads once, few, many or a size class.

TRBJ1-5	.	TRBV28	.	CASDERNGNQPQHF	TGTGCCAGCGACGAGCGGAATGGCAATCAGCCCCAGCATTTT
TRBJ2-3	.	TRBV19	.	CASSIPPGYTQYF	TGTGCCAGTAGTATACCCCCAGGGTATACGCAGTATTTT
TRBJ1-1	.	TRBV5-1	once	CASSSGLRAFF	TGCGCCAGCAGCTCCGGACTGAGGGCTTTCTTT
TRBJ2-7	TRBD2	TRBV4-3	once	CASSQGLAYSYEQYF	TGCGCCAGCAGCCAAGGACTAGCTTACTCCTACGAGCAGTACTTC
TRBJ2-7	TRBD1	TRBV6-6	.	CASSWNRGPYEQYF	TGTGCCAGCAGTTGGAACAGGGGGCCCTACGAGCAGTACTTC
TRBJ2-3	.	TRBV10-1	.	CASSGLRGTQYF	TGCGCCAGCAGTGGACTCCGGGGTACGCAGTATTTT
TRBJ1-4	.	TRBV19	.	CASSSDSAREKLFF	TGTGCCAGTAGTTCGGACAGTGCGAGGGAAAAACTGTTTTTT
TRBJ2-4	.	TRBV15	.	CATSRAGSTSIQYF	TGTGCCACCAGCAGGGCGGGGTCAACAAGCATTCAGTACTTC
TRBJ2-3	TRBD2	TRBV6-5	.	CASRRTSGRADTQYF	TGTGCCAGCAGACGCACTAGCGGGAGGGCAGATACGCAGTATTTT
TRBJ1-3	.	TRBV29-1	.	CSVQATRSGNTIYF	TGCAGCGTACAAGCAACACGCTCTGGAAACACCATATATTTT
TRBJ1-1	TRBD1	TRBV5-1	.	CASSVTGGAETEAFF	TGCGCCAGCAGCGTCACAGGGGGCGCAGAAACTGAAGCTTTCTTT